This T cell receptor (beta chain) was found in a study of long-term antiretroviral therapy in people with HIV. Across the study: Samples from the earliest time points predate the 2015 immediate-ART recommendation by about a decade. General study results and limits: The study found narrower CDR3 length ranges in HIV repertoires than in controls.

The authors ran the immunoSEQ assay, v3.0, at survey level. Here immunoSEQ multiplex PCR was the method, and the copy in TCRdb shows in-frame clones only, minus some. The data contain about 37,000 clones, 75% to 90% of them singletons. This clone was detected once. Its antigen is currently unknown. The germline V gene encodes CDR1 LNHDA and CDR2 SQIVND (reference sequence). This CDR3 is built from 15 residues. The V end lost 1 base, the J end lost 4 bases, and 13 bases lay between the germline ends. The chain links TRBV19 to TRBJ1-2; D gene uncertain. The starting material was unsorted PBMCs, obtained 1 year after starting antiretroviral therapy. The receptor was isolated from a man younger than 35 with HIV. The CDR3 loop reads CASSIGPEGRYGYTF. In nucleotides, the CDR3 is TGTGCCAGTAGTATAGGCCCGGAGGGCCGCTATGGCTACACCTTC.